The rows below give T cell receptor beta chains drawn from one sample of a study of CD8 T cells in Susac syndrome. TCRdb reprocessed the immunoSEQ multiplex PCR reads with MiXCR, giving one entry per CDR3 protein. Among just over 150,000 distinct CDR3 sequences, roughly 95% were seen once, and the ten largest hold roughly 0.16%. The sample comprised CD4+ T cells from PBMCs. These receptors were collected from a human donor with Susac syndrome. The CDR3 runs from the conserved cysteine through the conserved F or W. The D gene is left open where the match is weak. For some rows the clone size is stated as once, few or many, or as a class when expanded; others skip it.

-	TRBJ1-2	TRBV6-6	-	TGTGCCACCCAGAGCGAGGGGGGACTGGGCTATGGCTACACCTTC	CATQSEGGLGYGYTF
-	TRBJ1-1	TRBV20-1	once	TGCAGTGCCCAACGGGTGATCAACACTGAAGCTTTCTTT	CSAQRVINTEAFF
TRBD2	TRBJ2-1	TRBV9	-	TGTGCCAGCAGCGTAGCTACGGGCGGGGGGCCACATGAGCAGTTCTTC	CASSVATGGGPHEQFF
-	TRBJ2-5	TRBV3-1	-	TGTGCCAGCAGCCAAGTCGTAGGAGAGACCCAGTACTTC	CASSQVVGETQYF
-	TRBJ2-3	TRBV7-6	-	TGTGCCAGCGCCGACACAGATACGCAGTATTTT	CASADTDTQYF
-	TRBJ1-6	TRBV4-1	-	TGCGCCAGCAGCCAAGTGGGCTCCTATAATTCACCCCTCCACTTT	CASSQVGSYNSPLHF
-	TRBJ2-5	TRBV3-1	-	TGTGCCAGCAGCCAAGTCGGAAGGGAGACCCAGTACTTC	CASSQVGRETQYF
-	TRBJ2-1	TRBV4-1	-	TGCGCCAGCAGCCGCTCAGGGGCGATAAACAATGAGCAGTTCTTC	CASSRSGAINNEQFF
-	TRBJ1-2	TRBV3-1	once	TGTGCCAGCAGCCGATTTGGGGGGGGCTACACCTTC	CASSRFGGGYTF
TRBD2	TRBJ2-7	TRBV28	-	TGTGCCAGCACCGTTGGACTAGCGGGAGATTACGAGCAGTACTTC	CASTVGLAGDYEQYF
-	TRBJ2-7	TRBV20-1	-	TGCAGTGCTACCGTGGATAGCTCCTACGAGCAGTACTTC	CSATVDSSYEQYF
TRBD1	TRBJ2-7	TRBV3-1	-	TGTGCCAGCAGCCTGCAGGGGGTCGACGAGCAGTACTTC	CASSLQGVDEQYF
-	TRBJ1-6	TRBV14	-	TGTGCCAGCAGCCAAGACCTCAGAGCTAATTCACCCCTCCACTTT	CASSQDLRANSPLHF
-	TRBJ1-2	TRBV4-2	once	TGTGCCAGCAGCCAAGGGGCCTACTACACCTTC	CASSQGAYYTF
-	TRBJ1-1	TRBV20-1	-	TGCAGTGCTGGGGGACGGGGAGGGCTGGAAGCTTTCTTT	CSAGGRGGLEAFF
-	TRBJ1-1	TRBV7-3	-	TGTGCCAGCAGCTTACAGCCGTTTGGGAACACTGAAGCTTTCTTT	CASSLQPFGNTEAFF
-	TRBJ2-1	TRBV12-3/TRBV12-4	-	TGTGCCAGCAGTTCCGGTTCAGGGAGGGGGCATGAGCAGTTCTTC	CASSSGSGRGHEQFF
TRBD1	TRBJ2-1	TRBV15	-	TGTGCCACCAGCAGAGAACCGGGACAGTTAGTGTTCTTC	CATSREPGQLVFF
TRBD1	TRBJ1-6	TRBV20-1	-	TGCAGTGCTAGAGCCCAGACAGGGAATTCACCCCTCCACTTT	CSARAQTGNSPLHF
-	TRBJ1-1	TRBV5-4	-	TGTGCCAGCACGAGTGGGGGTCCCGCTAACACTGAAGCTTTCTTT	CASTSGGPANTEAFF
-	TRBJ2-3	TRBV7-2	-	TGTGCCAGCAGCCGGGTAGATACGCAGTATTTT	CASSRVDTQYF
-	TRBJ1-1	TRBV11-2	few	TGTGCCAGCAGCGGCATGAACACTGAAGCTTTCTTT	CASSGMNTEAFF
TRBD1	TRBJ2-7	TRBV7-3	-	TGTGCCAGCAGTCGGGACAGGACTTCCTACGAGCAGTACTTC	CASSRDRTSYEQYF
-	TRBJ2-5	TRBV6-6	-	TGTGCCAGCAGTACCTCTCGGGCGGGGGCCCAAGAGACCCAGTACTTC	CASSTSRAGAQETQYF
TRBD1	TRBJ2-5	TRBV9	-	TGTGCCAGCAGCGGACAGGGCTTGGGAGAGACCCAGTACTTC	CASSGQGLGETQYF
-	TRBJ1-2	TRBV29-1	-	TGCAGCCTCCCGGGCAGGGACTATGGCTACACCTTC	CSLPGRDYGYTF
-	TRBJ2-1	TRBV7-9	-	TGTGCCAGCAGCCGGAACCGGGGGTACAATGAGCAGTTCTTC	CASSRNRGYNEQFF
TRBD1	TRBJ2-1	TRBV18	-	TGTGCCAGCTCACCGAACACAGGGGACAATGAGCAGTTCTTC	CASSPNTGDNEQFF
-	TRBJ2-5	TRBV5-1	-	TGCGCCAGCGCTGACGAGCAAGAGACCCAGTACTTC	CASADEQETQYF
-	TRBJ2-1	TRBV21-1	-	TGTGCCAGCACCGCCGGGTGGGAACAGTTCTTC	CASTAGWEQFF
-	TRBJ2-5	TRBV3-1	-	TGTGCCAGCAGCCAAGTTAAACATCAAGAGACCCAGTACTTC	CASSQVKHQETQYF
TRBD2	TRBJ2-5	TRBV9	-	TGTGCCAGCAGCCCCCGACTAGCTGTCGAGGAGACCCAGTACTTC	CASSPRLAVEETQYF
TRBD2	TRBJ2-5	TRBV5-4	-	TGTGCCAGCAGCAGCATGGGTAGCGGGGGCGGTCGAGAGACCCAGTACTTC	CASSSMGSGGGRETQYF
-	TRBJ1-2	TRBV6-5	-	TGTGCCAGCAGTTACTGGGTCGGACAAATCTATGGCTACACCTTC	CASSYWVGQIYGYTF
-	TRBJ1-2	TRBV29-1	-	TGCAGCGTTGACGAGAACTATGGCTACACCTTC	CSVDENYGYTF
-	TRBJ2-6	TRBV5-4	-	TGTGCCAGCAGCTTAGGGGGGACCTCTGGGGCCAACGTCCTGACTTTC	CASSLGGTSGANVLTF
TRBD1	TRBJ1-4	TRBV29-1	-	TGCAGCGTTGTGGACAGGGGAGCCGAAAAACTGTTTTTT	CSVVDRGAEKLFF
-	TRBJ2-6	TRBV5-1	-	TGCGCCAGCAGCTTGACGGCCGGGGCCAACGTCCTGACTTTC	CASSLTAGANVLTF
TRBD2	TRBJ2-1	TRBV29-1	-	TGCAGCGGGGCTGGACTAGCGGGGCGGCGCAATGAGCAGTTCTTC	CSGAGLAGRRNEQFF
TRBD1	TRBJ2-1	TRBV6-2/TRBV6-3	-	TGTGCCAGCAGTCCAACCCAGGGGGCCCGTACGCTCTTC	CASSPTQGARTLF
TRBD1	TRBJ2-7	TRBV6-5	-	TGTGCCAGCAGTCCAGGGACAGCAGTAACCTACGAGCAGTACTTC	CASSPGTAVTYEQYF
-	TRBJ2-1	TRBV5-1	-	TGCGCCAGCAGCTCGGACTCCTCGGGAGAGCAGTTCTTC	CASSSDSSGEQFF
-	TRBJ1-1	TRBV5-6	-	TGTGCCAGCAGCTTTCAGATGAACACTGAAGCTTTCTTT	CASSFQMNTEAFF
TRBD1	TRBJ1-2	TRBV20-1	-	TGCAGTGCCAGGGACAGGGAGAGGGTTAACTATGGCTACACCTTC	CSARDRERVNYGYTF
-	TRBJ2-5	TRBV5-4	-	TGTGCCAGCAGCTTGGAAAGGGGGGAAGAGACCCAGTACTTC	CASSLERGEETQYF
-	TRBJ1-2	TRBV6-6	-	TGTGCCAGCCTCCTCGCTGAGAATGGCTACACCTTC	CASLLAENGYTF